The T cell receptor (beta chain) described here comes from a study of T cells in Graves' hyperthyroidism and ophthalmopathy (dated by TCRdb to the late 2010s). Concerning the study at large: To identify distinguishing TCR V-J signatures, a discovery cohort of 95 to 100 patients was used, comprising roughly 45 with Graves' ophthalmopathy and roughly 60 with stable Graves' hyperthyroidism. Prospective prediction of ophthalmopathy was tested in an independent validation cohort consisting of 18 to 20 hyperthyroidism patients and around 17 patients who later progressed to ophthalmopathy. The approximately 100 discovery patients were divided at random into training and test sets in a 7:3 ratio. The study also compared thyroid tissue and blood T-cell repertoires from over 5 Graves' hyperthyroidism patients. After sampling, hyperthyroidism patients received methimazole starting at 30 mg daily, and ophthalmopathy patients received high-dose intravenous methylprednisolone. TCR Vbeta CDR3 sequencing of 120 to 150 peripheral blood samples (over 40 ophthalmopathy, approximately 80 hyperthyroidism and roughly 17 progressor patients) is reported in the paper. Study-level results and caveats: No statistical method was used to fix the sample size in advance, and group allocation was not hidden from the investigators. In cross-validation, a model built on a 13 V-J signature told ophthalmopathy apart from stable hyperthyroidism with under 90% sensitivity and around 84% specificity, and in testing the same model reached 80%/75%. In validation, the model predicted progression to ophthalmopathy with over 60% sensitivity and approximately 72% specificity, a median of roughly seven months before onset. Most expanded thyroid clonotypes (frequency above 0.001) were also detected in blood, suggesting blood repertoires may reflect thyroid immune responses.

Amplification of TCR beta CDR3 regions was carried out from RNA transcripts. The first round of RT-PCR for the TCR CDR3 was performed with the HTBI primer set and the Qiagen OneStep RT-PCR kit. Libraries were constructed in a second round of multiplex PCR, after which size selection and purification were carried out. Sequencing of the libraries was done on an Illumina HiSeq2000 using paired-end 100 bp reads. As for how the authors treated the data: SOAPnuke was used to process the raw data, removing reads that contained adapters or uncalled bases, had a mean Phred below 15, or lacked an exact match to the constant primer or identifier. COPE v1.2.5 was used to merge high-quality paired reads, and clonotypes were defined as unique nucleotide sequences. MiTCR v1.1 was used to align clonotypes to the IMGT TRBV, TRBD and TRBJ reference segments. Only V-J combinations with frequency above 0.0001, covering 98% to 99.2% of repertoires, were analysed. The TCS score was defined as the ratio of F50 (clonal expansion) to E x V (chaos), calculated using BLOSUM62-based TCRdist between CDR3 peptides within each V-J. Welch's t-statistics and random forest reduced several hundred V-J features to 13, which were used in a naive Bayes classifier (R e1071). The Morisita-Horn index was used to measure how similar the thyroid and blood repertoires were. The raw public reads went through TCRdb reprocessing: fastp at Q25, MiXCR clone calling, in-frame beta chains kept. When rows share a CDR3 protein, they turn into one entry using the most common DNA and genes. The V and J calls come from TCRdb's annotation, not from the publication. A total of roughly 500,000 distinct CDR3 sequences appear in this sample, 40% to 55% of them only once. Together, the top ten hold roughly 45% of the sample.

The CDR1 and CDR2 encoded by the germline V gene are SGHTA and FQGNSA. Taken from cysteine to phenylalanine, the CDR3 has 15 residues. Only the CDR3 part of the read is kept: 45 bases, read in frame from the first base. Patients with uncontrolled infections, other autoimmune diseases, pregnancy or lactation were excluded. Clinical symptoms, serum thyroxine and TRAb, thyroid ultrasound, and orbital computed tomography formed the basis for the diagnoses. Trizol reagent was used to extract total RNA, and RNA quality was then checked on an Agilent 2100 Bioanalyzer. Worth noting for this clonotype: Its antigen remains unidentified. At one end the junction does not follow the germline gene, possibly because of a read error.

This sequence originates from an adult woman with Graves' disease, either hyperthyroidism or ophthalmopathy (not recorded which). The source material was peripheral blood or thyroid tissue (not recorded which). The rearranged chain carries TRBV7-2 and TRBJ1-5, and 8 bases in between align with TRBD1. The DNA is TGTGCCAGCAGCTCCCGGACAGGGAACAATCGGCCCCAGCATTTT. This sequence encodes CASSSRTGNNRPQHF.